This TCR beta chain was recovered during a study of shared clonotypes between healthy human individuals. Findings of the study overall: The small donor group covered limited genetic and exposure diversity. Clonotype sharing across a few donors was observed for around 5% of naive CD4 clonotypes.

The assay was immunoSEQ multiplex PCR, and TCRdb's table has in-frame clones only and misses some. Of hundreds of thousands of clones in the sample, about 96% were seen once. Notes on this clone: Its antigen is as yet unknown. The same CDR3 can be traced to other DNA sequences in this sample.

From germline, CDR1 is SGHTA and CDR2 FQGNSA. Trimming left V 3 bases short and J 2 bases short, with 7 bases between. The CDR3 is made up of 13 amino acids. The material sequenced was naive CD4+ T cells sorted from blood. The subset is: CD45RA+ positively selected. The TCR originated in a woman in her twenties or thirties in good health. The chain is built from TRBV7-2 and TRBJ2-5; tentative D call: TRBD1 (6 bases). The CDR3 protein is CASSFGQQETQYF. In DNA form, the CDR3 reads TGTGCCAGCAGCTTCGGACAGCAAGAGACCCAGTACTTC.